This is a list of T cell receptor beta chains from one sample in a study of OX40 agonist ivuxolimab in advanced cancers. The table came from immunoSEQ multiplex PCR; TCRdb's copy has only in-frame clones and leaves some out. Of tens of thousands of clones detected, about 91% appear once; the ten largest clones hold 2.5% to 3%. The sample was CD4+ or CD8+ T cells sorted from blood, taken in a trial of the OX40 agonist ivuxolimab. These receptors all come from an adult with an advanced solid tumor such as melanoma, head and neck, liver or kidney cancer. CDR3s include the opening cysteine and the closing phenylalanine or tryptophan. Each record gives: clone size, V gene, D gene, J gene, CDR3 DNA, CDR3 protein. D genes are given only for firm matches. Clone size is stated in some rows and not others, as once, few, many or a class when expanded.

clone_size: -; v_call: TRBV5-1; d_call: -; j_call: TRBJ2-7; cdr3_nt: TGCGCCAGCGAGAGAGGGGGGACAGTGAGCTCCTACGAGCAGTACTTC; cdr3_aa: CASERGGTVSSYEQYF
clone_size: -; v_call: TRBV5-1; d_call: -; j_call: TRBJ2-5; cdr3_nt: TGCGCCAGCAGCCGAAACAGGGTACAAGAGACCCAGTACTTC; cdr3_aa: CASSRNRVQETQYF
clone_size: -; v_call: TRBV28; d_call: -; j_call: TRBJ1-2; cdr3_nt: TGTGCCAGCAGTTTTCCAGGGAGTAACTATGGCTACACCTTC; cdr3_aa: CASSFPGSNYGYTF
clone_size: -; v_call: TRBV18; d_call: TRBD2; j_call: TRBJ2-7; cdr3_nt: TGTGCCAGCTCACGACTAGCGGCCTACGAGCAGTACTTC; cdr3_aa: CASSRLAAYEQYF
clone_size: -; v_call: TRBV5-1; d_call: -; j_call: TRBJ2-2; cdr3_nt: TGCGCCAGCAGCTTGGCTCCACCGAGACAGCTCACCGGGGAGCTGTTTTTT; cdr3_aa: CASSLAPPRQLTGELFF
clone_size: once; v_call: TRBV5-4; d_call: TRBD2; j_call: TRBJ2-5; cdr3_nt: TGTGCCAGCAGCAGGACTAGCGGCCCCCAAGAGACCCAGTACTTC; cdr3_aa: CASSRTSGPQETQYF
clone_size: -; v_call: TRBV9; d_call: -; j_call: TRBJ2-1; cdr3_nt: TGTGCCAGCAGCCCTTGGAGGGATGAGCAGTTCTTC; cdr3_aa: CASSPWRDEQFF
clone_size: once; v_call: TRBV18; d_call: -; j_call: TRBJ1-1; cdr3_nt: TGTGCCAGCTCACCACCCAGCGACGTGGCTTTCTTT; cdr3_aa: CASSPPSDVAFF
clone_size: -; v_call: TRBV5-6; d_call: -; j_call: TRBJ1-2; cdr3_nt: TGTGCCAGCAGCTTGTTTCTAGCAGTTCAAGTCAATGGCTACACCTTC; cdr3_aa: CASSLFLAVQVNGYTF
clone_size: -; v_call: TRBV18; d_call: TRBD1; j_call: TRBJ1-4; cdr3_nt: TGTGCCAGCTCACCACCGGGACAGGGAACTGAAAAACTGTTTTTT; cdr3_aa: CASSPPGQGTEKLFF
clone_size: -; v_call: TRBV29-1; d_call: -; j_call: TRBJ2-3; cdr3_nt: TGCAGCGTTGAACGGGCAGGGGTTGGAGATACGCAGTATTTT; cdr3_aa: CSVERAGVGDTQYF
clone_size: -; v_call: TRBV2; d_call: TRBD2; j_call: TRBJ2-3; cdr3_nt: TGTGCCAGCATAGGAAGCGGGGGACCCACAGATACGCAGTATTTT; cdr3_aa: CASIGSGGPTDTQYF
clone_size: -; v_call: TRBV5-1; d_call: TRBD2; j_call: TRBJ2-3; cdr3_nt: TGCGCCAGCAGCTTGGTTAGCGGGAGCACAGATACGCAGTATTTT; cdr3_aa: CASSLVSGSTDTQYF
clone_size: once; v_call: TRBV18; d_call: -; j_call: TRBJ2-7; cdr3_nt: TGTGCCAGCTCACACCGGGACATATACGAGCAGTACTTC; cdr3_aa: CASSHRDIYEQYF
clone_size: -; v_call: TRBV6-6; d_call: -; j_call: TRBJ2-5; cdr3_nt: TGTGCCAGCTCGACCGGGGGCAGCGGAGAGACCCAGTACTTC; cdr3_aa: CASSTGGSGETQYF
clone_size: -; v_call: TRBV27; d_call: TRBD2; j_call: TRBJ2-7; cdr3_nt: TGTGCCAGAAAGGTTAGCGGGAGAGCCTACGAGCAGTACTTC; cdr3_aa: CARKVSGRAYEQYF
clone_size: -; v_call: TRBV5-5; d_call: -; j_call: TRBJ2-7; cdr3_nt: TGTGCCAGCAGCTTGGAAATTGGCGGATCCTACTACGAGCAGTACTTC; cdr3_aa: CASSLEIGGSYYEQYF
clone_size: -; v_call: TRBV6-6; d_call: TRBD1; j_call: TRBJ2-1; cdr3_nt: TGTGCCAGCAGCCGGGACAGCTACAATGAGCAGTTCTTC; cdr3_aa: CASSRDSYNEQFF
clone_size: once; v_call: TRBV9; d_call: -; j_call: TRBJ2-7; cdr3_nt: TGTGCCAGCAGCTCCCGAGGGGGGCTGAGCTCCTACGAGCAGTACTTC; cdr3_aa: CASSSRGGLSSYEQYF
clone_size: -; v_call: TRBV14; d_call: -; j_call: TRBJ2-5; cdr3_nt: TGTGCCAGCAGCCCGTTAGGACAGCAACAAGAGACCCAGTACTTC; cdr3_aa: CASSPLGQQQETQYF
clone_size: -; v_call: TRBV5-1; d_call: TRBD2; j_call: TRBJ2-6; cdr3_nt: TGCGCCAGCAGCTCGCAGGGACTAGCGGGGGGATCTGGGGCCAACGTCCTGACTTTC; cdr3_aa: CASSSQGLAGGSGANVLTF
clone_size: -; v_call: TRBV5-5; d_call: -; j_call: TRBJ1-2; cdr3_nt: TGTGCCAGCAGCTCCCGGCTGGGGCGGACGCGGGGCTACACCTTC; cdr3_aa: CASSSRLGRTRGYTF
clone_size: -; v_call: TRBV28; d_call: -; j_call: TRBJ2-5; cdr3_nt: TGTGCCACAAAGGGGGAGGAGACCCAGTACTTC; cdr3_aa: CATKGEETQYF
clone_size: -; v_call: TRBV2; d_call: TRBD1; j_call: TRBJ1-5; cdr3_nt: TGTGCCAGCCGGTGGGACAGGTTCAATCAGCCCCAGCATTTT; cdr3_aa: CASRWDRFNQPQHF
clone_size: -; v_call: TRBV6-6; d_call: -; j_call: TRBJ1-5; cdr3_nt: TGTGCCAGCAGGCAGGGAAATCAGCCCCAGCATTTT; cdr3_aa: CASRQGNQPQHF
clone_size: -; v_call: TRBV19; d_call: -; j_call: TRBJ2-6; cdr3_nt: TGTGCCAGTAGTGAGGGGGCTGGGGCCAACGTCCTGACTTTC; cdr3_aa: CASSEGAGANVLTF
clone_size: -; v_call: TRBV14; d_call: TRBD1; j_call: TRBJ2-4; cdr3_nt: TGTGCCAGCAGCCCGGCCGGACAGGGTAATATTCAGTACTTC; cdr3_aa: CASSPAGQGNIQYF
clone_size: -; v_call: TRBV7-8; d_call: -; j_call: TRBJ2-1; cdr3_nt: TGTGCCAGCAGCCTTAGAAGCGCCTACTCGGACAATGAGCAGTTCTTC; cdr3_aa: CASSLRSAYSDNEQFF
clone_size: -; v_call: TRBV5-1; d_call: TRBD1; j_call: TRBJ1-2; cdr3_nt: TGCGCCAGCAGCATTCCGCTGACAGGGGGCGATGGTGGCTACACCTTC; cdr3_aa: CASSIPLTGGDGGYTF
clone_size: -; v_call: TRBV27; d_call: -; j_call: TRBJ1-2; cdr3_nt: TGTGCCAGCCGGGGGGGAGGAGGCTACACCTTC; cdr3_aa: CASRGGGGYTF
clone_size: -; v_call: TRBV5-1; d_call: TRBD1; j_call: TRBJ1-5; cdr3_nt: TGCGCCAGCAGCTTAGGGGGCGCGATCTATCAGCCCCAGCATTTT; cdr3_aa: CASSLGGAIYQPQHF
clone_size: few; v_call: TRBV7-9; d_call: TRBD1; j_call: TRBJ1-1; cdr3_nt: TGTGCCAGCAGCTCCAGGGGGGGACGGGGCACTGAAGCTTTCTTT; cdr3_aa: CASSSRGGRGTEAFF
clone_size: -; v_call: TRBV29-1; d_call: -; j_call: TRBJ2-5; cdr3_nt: TGCAGCGGTATACTAGGAACAGAAGAGACCCAGTACTTC; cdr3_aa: CSGILGTEETQYF
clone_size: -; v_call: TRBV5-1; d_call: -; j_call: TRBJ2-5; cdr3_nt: TGCGCCAGCAGCTTGGGGGGCATTTCCGAAGAGACCCAGTACTTC; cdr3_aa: CASSLGGISEETQYF
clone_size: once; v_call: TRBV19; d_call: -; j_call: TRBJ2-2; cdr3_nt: TGTGCCAGTAGCGGGGACCCCGGGGAGCTGTTTTTT; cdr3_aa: CASSGDPGELFF
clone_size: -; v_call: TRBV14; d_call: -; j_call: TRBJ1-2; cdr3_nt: TGTGCCAGCAGCCAAGCTAGACAGACTGGCTACACCTTC; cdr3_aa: CASSQARQTGYTF
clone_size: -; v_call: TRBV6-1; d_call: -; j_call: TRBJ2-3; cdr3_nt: TGTGCCAGCAGGGGCAGTAGCACAGATACGCAGTATTTT; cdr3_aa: CASRGSSTDTQYF
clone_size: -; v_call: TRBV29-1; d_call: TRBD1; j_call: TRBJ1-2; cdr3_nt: TGCAGCGTTGAAGAGCGCCCCTCAGGGGGCTATGGCTACACCTTC; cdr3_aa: CSVEERPSGGYGYTF
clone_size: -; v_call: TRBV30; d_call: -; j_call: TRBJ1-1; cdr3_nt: TGTGCCTGGAACAGGGTCGGATCCACTGAAGCTTTCTTT; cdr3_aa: CAWNRVGSTEAFF
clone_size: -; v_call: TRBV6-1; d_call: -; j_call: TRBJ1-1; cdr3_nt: TGTGCCAGCGACAGTACAGGGAACTCTGAAGCTTTCTTT; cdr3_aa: CASDSTGNSEAFF
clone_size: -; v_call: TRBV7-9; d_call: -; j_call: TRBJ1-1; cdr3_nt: TGTGCCAGCAGTTATGGTGCTGGGACCACTGAAGCTTTCTTT; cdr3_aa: CASSYGAGTTEAFF
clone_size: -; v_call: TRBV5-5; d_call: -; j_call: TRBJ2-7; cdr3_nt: TGTGCCAGCAGCCTCCGAACAGGTTCCCGCGAGCAGTACTTC; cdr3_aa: CASSLRTGSREQYF
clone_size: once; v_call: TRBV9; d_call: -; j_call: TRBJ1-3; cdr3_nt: TGTGCCAGCAGCGTAGCCGATTGGGGGCCGGGAAACACCATATATTTT; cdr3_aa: CASSVADWGPGNTIYF
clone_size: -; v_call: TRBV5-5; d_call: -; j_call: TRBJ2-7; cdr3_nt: TGTGCCAGCAGCTTGGGGCTGTTAGCCTACGAGCAGTACTTC; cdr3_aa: CASSLGLLAYEQYF
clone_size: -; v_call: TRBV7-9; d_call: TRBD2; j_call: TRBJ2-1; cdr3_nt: TGTGCCAGCAGCTTAGGGCTAGCGGGGGCCAGCTCCTACAATGAGCAGTTCTTC; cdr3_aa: CASSLGLAGASSYNEQFF
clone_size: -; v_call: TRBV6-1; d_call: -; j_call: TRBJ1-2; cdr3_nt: TGTGCCAGCAGTGATAACGGACTCTATGGCTACACCTTC; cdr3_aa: CASSDNGLYGYTF
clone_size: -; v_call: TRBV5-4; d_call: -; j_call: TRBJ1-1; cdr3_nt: TGTGCCAGCAGCTTGGGGGGAACCATGAACACTGAAGCTTTCTTT; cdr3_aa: CASSLGGTMNTEAFF
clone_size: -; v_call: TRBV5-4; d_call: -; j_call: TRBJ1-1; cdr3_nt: TGTGCCAGCAGCTCTGTCACCAACTCGAACACTGAAGCTTTCTTT; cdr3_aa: CASSSVTNSNTEAFF
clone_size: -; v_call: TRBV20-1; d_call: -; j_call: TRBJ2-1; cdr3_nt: TGCAGTGCCAGAAGGGATGAGCAGTTCTTC; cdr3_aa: CSARRDEQFF
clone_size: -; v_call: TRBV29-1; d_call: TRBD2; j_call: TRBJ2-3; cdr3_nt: TGCAGCGTTAAACTAGCGGGGGCCACAGATACGCAGTATTTT; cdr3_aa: CSVKLAGATDTQYF
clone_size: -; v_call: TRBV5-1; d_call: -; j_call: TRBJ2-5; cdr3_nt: TGCGCCAGCAGCCCGGGATATCAAGAGACCCAGTACTTC; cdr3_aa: CASSPGYQETQYF
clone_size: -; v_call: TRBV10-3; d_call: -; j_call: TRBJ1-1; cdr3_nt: TGTGCCATCAGTGAGAACCTTAACACTGAAGCTTTCTTT; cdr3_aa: CAISENLNTEAFF
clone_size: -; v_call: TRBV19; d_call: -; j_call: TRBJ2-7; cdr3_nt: TGTGCCAGCAATTCCGGGCGCGGGGTTATGGTCGAGCAGTACTTC; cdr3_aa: CASNSGRGVMVEQYF
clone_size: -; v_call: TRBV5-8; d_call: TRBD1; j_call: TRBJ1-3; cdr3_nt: TGTGCCAGCAGCGTGGGACAGGGGGTCTCTGGAAACACCATATATTTT; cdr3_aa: CASSVGQGVSGNTIYF